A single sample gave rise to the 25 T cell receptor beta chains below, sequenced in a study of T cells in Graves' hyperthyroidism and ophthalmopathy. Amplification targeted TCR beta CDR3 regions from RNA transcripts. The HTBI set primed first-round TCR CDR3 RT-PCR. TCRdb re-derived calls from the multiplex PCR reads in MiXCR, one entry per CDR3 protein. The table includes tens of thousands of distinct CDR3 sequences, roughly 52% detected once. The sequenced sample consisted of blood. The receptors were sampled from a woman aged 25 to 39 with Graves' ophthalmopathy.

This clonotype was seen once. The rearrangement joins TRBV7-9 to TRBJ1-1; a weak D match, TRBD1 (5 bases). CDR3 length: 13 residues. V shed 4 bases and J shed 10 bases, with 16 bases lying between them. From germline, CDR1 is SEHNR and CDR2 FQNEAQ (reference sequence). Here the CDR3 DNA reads TGTGCCAGCAGCTCGGGGGACGGGAGGGGAGCTTTCTTT. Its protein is CASSSGDGRGAFF.

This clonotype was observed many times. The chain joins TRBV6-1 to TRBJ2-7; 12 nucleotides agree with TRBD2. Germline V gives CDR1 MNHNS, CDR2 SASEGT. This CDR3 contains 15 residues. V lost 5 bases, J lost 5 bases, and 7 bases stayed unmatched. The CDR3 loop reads CASSSLAGGAHEQYF. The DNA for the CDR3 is TGTGCCAGCAGTAGTCTAGCGGGAGGGGCCCACGAGCAGTACTTC.

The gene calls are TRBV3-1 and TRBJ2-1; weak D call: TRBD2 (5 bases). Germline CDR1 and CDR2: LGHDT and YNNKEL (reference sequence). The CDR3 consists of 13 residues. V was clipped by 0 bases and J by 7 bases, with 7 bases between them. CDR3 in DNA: TGTGCCAGCAGCCAAGAGCCGGGGAATGAGCAGTTCTTC. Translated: CASSQEPGNEQFF.

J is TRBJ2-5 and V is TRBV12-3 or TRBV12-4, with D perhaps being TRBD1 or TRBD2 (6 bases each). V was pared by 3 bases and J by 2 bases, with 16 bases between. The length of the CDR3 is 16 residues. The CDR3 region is CASSFWTEGGQETQYF. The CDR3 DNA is TGTGCCAGCAGTTTTTGGACAGAAGGAGGGCAAGAGACCCAGTACTTC.

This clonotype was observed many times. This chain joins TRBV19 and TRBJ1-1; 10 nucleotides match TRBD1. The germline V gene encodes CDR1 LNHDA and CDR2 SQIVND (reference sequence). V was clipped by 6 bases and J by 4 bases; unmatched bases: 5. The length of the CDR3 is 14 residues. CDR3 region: CASSQWTGGTEAFF. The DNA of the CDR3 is TGTGCCAGTAGCCAATGGACAGGGGGCACTGAAGCTTTCTTT.

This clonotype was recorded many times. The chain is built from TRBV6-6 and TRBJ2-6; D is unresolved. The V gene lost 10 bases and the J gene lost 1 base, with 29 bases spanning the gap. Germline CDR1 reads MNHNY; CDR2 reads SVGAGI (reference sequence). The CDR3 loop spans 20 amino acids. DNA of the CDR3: TGTGCCACCCGAAGCAGGATATTGGAAGGTGGAAAATCTGGGGCCAACGTCCTGACTTTC. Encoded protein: CATRSRILEGGKSGANVLTF.

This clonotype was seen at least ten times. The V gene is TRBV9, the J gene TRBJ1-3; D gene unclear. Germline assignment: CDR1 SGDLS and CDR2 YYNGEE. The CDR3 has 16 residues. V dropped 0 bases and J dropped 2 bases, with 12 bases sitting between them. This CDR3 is CASSVEQTVAGNTIYF. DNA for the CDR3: TGTGCCAGCAGCGTAGAACAGACTGTGGCTGGAAACACCATATATTTT.

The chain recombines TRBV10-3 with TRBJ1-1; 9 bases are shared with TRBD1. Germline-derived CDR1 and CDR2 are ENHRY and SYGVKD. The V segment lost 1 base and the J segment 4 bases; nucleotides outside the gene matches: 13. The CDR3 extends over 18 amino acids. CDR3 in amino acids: CAISEFQPGQGLGTEAFF. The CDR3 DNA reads TGTGCCATCAGTGAGTTTCAACCGGGACAGGGTTTAGGCACTGAAGCTTTCTTT.

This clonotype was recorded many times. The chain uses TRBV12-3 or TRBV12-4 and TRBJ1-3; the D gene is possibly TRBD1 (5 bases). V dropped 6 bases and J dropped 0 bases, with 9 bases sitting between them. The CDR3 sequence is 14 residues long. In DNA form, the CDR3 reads TGTGCCAGCAGGGGGGGTGTCTCTGGAAACACCATATATTTT. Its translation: CASRGGVSGNTIYF.

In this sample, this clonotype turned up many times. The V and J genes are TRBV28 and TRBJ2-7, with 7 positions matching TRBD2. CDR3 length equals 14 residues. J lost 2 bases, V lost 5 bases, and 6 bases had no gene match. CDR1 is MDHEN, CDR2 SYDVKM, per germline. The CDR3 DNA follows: TGTGCCAGCAGTCCCGGACTAGGTCCCTACGAGCAGTACTTC. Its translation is CASSPGLGPYEQYF.

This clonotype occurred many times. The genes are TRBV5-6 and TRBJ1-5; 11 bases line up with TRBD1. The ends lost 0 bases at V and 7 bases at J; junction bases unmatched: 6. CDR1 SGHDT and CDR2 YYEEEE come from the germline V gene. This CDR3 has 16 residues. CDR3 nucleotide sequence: TGTGCCAGCAGCTTGGCCGGGACAGGGGGGCGACAGCCCCAGCATTTT. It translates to CASSLAGTGGRQPQHF. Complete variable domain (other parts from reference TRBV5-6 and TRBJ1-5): DAGVTQSPTHLIKTRGQQVTLRCSPKSGHDTVSWYQQALGQGPQFIFQYYEEEERQRGNFPDRFSGHQFPNYSSELNVNALLLGDSALYLCASSLAGTGGRQPQHFGDGTRLSIL.

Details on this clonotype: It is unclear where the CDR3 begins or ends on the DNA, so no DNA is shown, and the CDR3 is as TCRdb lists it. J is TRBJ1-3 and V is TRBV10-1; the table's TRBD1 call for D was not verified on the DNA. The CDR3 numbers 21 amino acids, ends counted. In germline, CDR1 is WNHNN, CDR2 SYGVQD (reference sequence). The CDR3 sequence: CASITGGAGTEAFFGQGTIYF.

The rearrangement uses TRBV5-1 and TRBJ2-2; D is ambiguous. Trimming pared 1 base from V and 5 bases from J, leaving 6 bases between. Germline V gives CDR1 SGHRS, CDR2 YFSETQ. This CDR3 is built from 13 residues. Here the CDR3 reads CASSLFGTGELFF. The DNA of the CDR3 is TGCGCCAGCAGCTTGTTCGGTACCGGGGAGCTGTTTTTT.

CDR3 bases: TGTGCCAGCAGTTTGCGGCACTTGAACTATGGCTACACCTTC. Its protein is CASSLRHLNYGYTF. The V and J genes are TRBV12-3 or TRBV12-4 and TRBJ1-2, with no clear D. The CDR3 is made up of 14 amino acids. V shed 3 bases and J shed 2 bases, with 10 bases lying between them.

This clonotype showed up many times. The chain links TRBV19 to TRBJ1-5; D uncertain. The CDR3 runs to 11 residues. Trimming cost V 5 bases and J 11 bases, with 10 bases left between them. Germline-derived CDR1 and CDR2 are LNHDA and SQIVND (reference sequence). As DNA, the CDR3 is TGTGCCAGTAGTCATAATGTAGCCCAGCATTTT. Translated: CASSHNVAQHF.

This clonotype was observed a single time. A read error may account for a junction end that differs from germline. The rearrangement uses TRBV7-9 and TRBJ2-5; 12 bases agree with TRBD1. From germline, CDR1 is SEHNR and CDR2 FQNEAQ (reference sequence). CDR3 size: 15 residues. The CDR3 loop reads CVSSRGQGAEGTQYF. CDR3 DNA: TGTGTCAGCAGCCGGGGACAGGGGGCGGAAGGGACCCAGTACTTC.

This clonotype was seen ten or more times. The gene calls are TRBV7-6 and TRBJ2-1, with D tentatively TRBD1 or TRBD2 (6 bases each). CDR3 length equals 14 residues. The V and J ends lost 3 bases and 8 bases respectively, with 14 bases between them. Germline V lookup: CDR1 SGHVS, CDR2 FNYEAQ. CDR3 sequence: CASSFGLEGDEQFF. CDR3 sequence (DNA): TGTGCCAGCAGCTTTGGACTGGAGGGGGATGAGCAGTTCTTC. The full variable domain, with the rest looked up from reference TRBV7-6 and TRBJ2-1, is GAGVSQSPRYKVTKRGQDVALRCDPISGHVSLYWYRQALGQGPEFLTYFNYEAQQDKSGLPNDRFSAERPEGSISTLTIQRTEQRDSAMYRCASSFGLEGDEQFFGPGTRLTVL.

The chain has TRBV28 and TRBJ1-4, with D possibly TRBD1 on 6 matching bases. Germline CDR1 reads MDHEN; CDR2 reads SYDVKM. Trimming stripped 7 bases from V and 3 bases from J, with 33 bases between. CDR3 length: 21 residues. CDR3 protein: CASTQKRGAHRLVGSNEKLFF. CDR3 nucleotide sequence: TGTGCCAGCACTCAGAAGCGGGGGGCCCACCGACTCGTGGGGTCTAATGAAAAACTGTTTTTT.

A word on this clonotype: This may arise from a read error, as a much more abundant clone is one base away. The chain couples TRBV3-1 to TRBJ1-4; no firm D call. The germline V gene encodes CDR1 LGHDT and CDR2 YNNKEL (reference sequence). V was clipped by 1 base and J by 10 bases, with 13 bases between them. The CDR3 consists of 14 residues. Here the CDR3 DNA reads TGTGCCAGCAGCCAAGTAACGGGTGCGGGAAAACTGTTTTTT. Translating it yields CASSQVTGAGKLFF.

The CDR3 nucleotides are TGTGCCAGCAGTGTACACAGGGGGGCTGATCAGCCCCAGCATTTT. Amino acids: CASSVHRGADQPQHF. The chain joins TRBV2 to TRBJ1-5; TRBD1 agrees at 8 bases. V was clipped by 4 bases and J by 5 bases; unmatched bases: 7. The CDR3 contains 15 residues. Germline lookup yields CDR1 SNHLY and CDR2 FYNNEI.

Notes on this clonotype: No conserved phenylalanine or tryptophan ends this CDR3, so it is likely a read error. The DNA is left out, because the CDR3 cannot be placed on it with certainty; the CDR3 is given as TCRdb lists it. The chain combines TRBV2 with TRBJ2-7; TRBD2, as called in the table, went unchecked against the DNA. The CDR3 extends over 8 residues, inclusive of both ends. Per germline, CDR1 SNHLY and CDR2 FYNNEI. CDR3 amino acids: CASSTRTS.

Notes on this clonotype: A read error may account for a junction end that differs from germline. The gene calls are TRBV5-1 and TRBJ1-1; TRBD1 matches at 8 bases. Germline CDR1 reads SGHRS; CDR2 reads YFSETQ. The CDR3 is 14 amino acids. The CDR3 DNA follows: TGCACCAGCGGCCGGGACAGGATGAACACGGAAGCTTTCTTT. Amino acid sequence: CTSGRDRMNTEAFF.

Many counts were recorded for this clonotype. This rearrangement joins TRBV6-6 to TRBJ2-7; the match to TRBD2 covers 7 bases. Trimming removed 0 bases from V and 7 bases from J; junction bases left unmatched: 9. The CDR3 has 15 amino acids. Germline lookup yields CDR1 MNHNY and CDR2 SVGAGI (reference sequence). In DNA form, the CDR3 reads TGTGCCAGCAGTTACTCGATGGGCGGGAGTCTTGAGCAGTACTTC. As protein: CASSYSMGGSLEQYF.

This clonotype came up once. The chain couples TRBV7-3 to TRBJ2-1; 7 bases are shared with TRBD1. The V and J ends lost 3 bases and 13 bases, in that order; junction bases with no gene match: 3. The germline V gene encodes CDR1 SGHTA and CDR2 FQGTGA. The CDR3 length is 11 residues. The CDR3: CASSFGTEQFF. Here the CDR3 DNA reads TGTGCCAGCAGCTTCGGGACAGAACAGTTCTTC.

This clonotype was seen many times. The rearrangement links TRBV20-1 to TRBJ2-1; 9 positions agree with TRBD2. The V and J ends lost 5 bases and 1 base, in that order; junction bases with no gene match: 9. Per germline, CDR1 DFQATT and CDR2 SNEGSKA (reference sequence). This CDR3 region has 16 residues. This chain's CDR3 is CSAPSHSGSSYNEQFF. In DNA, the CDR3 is TGCAGTGCTCCATCTCATAGCGGGAGTTCCTACAATGAGCAGTTCTTC.